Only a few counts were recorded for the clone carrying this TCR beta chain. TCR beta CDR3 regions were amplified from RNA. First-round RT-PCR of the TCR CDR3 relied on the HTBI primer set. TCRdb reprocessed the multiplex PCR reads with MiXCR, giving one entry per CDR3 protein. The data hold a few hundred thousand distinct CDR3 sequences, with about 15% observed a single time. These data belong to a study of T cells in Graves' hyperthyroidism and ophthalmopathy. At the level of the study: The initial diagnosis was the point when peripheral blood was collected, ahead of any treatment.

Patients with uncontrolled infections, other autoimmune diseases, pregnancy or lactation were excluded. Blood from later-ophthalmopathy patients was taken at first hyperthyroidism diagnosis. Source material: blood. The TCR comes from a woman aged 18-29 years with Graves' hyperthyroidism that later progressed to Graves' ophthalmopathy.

The CDR3 region has the DNA TGTGCCAGCAGTTTCGGCAGCGAAATCGTCTACGAGCAGTACTTC. Protein: CASSFGSEIVYEQYF. J is TRBJ2-7 and V is TRBV28, with D unclear. The CDR3 consists of 15 residues. From germline, CDR1 is MDHEN and CDR2 SYDVKM. Trimming shortened V by 3 bases and J by 3 bases, and 15 bases separated the two germline ends.